The rows below give T cell receptor beta chains drawn from one sample of a study of T cells in Graves' hyperthyroidism and ophthalmopathy. A single record per CDR3 protein comes from TCRdb applying MiXCR to the multiplex PCR reads. The sample consists of some 320,000 distinct CDR3 sequences, roughly an eighth of them appearing once. Sequenced material: blood. Receptors originate from a woman in her thirties or forties with Graves' ophthalmopathy. CDR3s include the opening cysteine and the closing phenylalanine or tryptophan. Fields, in order: J gene, D gene, V gene, clone size, CDR3 protein, CDR3 DNA. D genes are given only for firm matches. Only part of the rows carry a size: once, few, many, or a class if the clone is expanded.

TRBJ1-5 TRBD1 TRBV5-1 . CASSMTGPGQPQHF TGCGCCAGCAGCATGACAGGGCCGGGTCAGCCCCAGCATTTT
TRBJ2-7 . TRBV19 few CASSIQRSSYEQYF TGTGCCAGTAGTATCCAGAGGAGCTCCTACGAGCAGTACTTC
TRBJ2-2 TRBD2 TRBV6-1 . CASRSSGRNTGELFF TGTGCCAGCAGGTCTAGCGGGAGGAACACCGGGGAGCTGTTTTTT
TRBJ1-2 . TRBV4-1 . CASSQPGVEDYGYTF TGCGCCAGCAGCCAACCAGGGGTAGAAGACTATGGCTACACCTTC
TRBJ2-7 TRBD1 TRBV5-6 few CASRTTDRVSYEQYF TGTGCCAGCAGGACAACCGACAGGGTTTCCTACGAGCAGTACTTC
TRBJ2-7 . TRBV2 many CASSGPKPYEQYF TGTGCCAGCAGTGGCCCCAAACCCTACGAGCAGTACTTC
TRBJ1-1 . TRBV18 few CASSPRVSTEAFF TGTGCCAGCTCACCCAGGGTTAGCACTGAAGCTTTCTTT
TRBJ1-2 . TRBV14 few CASSPGYRYGYTF TGTGCCAGCAGCCCAGGATACCGCTATGGCTACACCTTC
TRBJ1-6 . TRBV5-6 few CASSLNTGWNSPLHF TGTGCCAGCAGCTTGAACACAGGGTGGAATTCACCCCTCCACTTT
TRBJ2-5 TRBD1 TRBV12-5 . CASGLGLTGAQETQYF TGTGCTAGTGGTTTGGGGTTGACAGGGGCCCAAGAGACCCAGTACTTC
TRBJ2-3 . TRBV29-1 many CSVGLHPDTQYF TGCAGCGTTGGACTGCACCCAGATACGCAGTATTTT
TRBJ2-2 . TRBV25-1 . CASSDFGDTNTGELFF TGTGCCAGCAGTGATTTTGGAGATACGAACACCGGGGAGCTGTTTTTT
TRBJ2-2 TRBD1 TRBV6-2/TRBV6-3 many CASSPHRGNTGELFF TGTGCCAGCAGTCCACACAGGGGGAACACCGGGGAGCTGTTTTTT
TRBJ1-1 . TRBV2 many CASSDVQDLPLNTEAFF TGTGCCAGCAGTGACGTTCAGGACCTACCGCTCAACACTGAAGCTTTCTTT
TRBJ2-6 . TRBV14 . CASSQDLYRESSGANVLTF TGTGCCAGCAGCCAAGATTTATACAGGGAGAGCTCTGGGGCCAACGTCCTGACTTTC
TRBJ1-5 . TRBV12-3/TRBV12-4 many CASSLGRSNQPQHF TGTGCCAGCAGCCTTGGTCGGAGCAATCAGCCCCAGCATTTT
TRBJ2-7 TRBD1 TRBV3-1 . CASSNRDRGREQYF TGTGCCAGCAGCAACCGGGACAGGGGGCGCGAGCAGTACTTC
TRBJ1-2 . TRBV2 many CASQQKGGATRDGYTF TGTGCCAGCCAGCAGAAGGGGGGGGCCACTCGGGATGGCTACACCTTC
TRBJ1-5 . TRBV7-2 many CASSLGRRNSNQPQHF TGTGCCAGCAGCTTAGGTCGCAGGAACTCCAATCAGCCCCAGCATTTT
TRBJ2-7 . TRBV5-1 many CASSLEAGEQYF TGCGCCAGCAGCTTGGAAGCGGGTGAGCAGTACTTC
TRBJ2-1 . TRBV19 many CASRRGAGWNNEQFF TGTGCCAGTCGGAGGGGGGCTGGGTGGAACAATGAGCAGTTCTTC
TRBJ1-2 . TRBV6-5 few CASSYRELGYGYTF TGTGCCAGCAGTTACAGGGAGTTGGGCTATGGCTACACCTTC